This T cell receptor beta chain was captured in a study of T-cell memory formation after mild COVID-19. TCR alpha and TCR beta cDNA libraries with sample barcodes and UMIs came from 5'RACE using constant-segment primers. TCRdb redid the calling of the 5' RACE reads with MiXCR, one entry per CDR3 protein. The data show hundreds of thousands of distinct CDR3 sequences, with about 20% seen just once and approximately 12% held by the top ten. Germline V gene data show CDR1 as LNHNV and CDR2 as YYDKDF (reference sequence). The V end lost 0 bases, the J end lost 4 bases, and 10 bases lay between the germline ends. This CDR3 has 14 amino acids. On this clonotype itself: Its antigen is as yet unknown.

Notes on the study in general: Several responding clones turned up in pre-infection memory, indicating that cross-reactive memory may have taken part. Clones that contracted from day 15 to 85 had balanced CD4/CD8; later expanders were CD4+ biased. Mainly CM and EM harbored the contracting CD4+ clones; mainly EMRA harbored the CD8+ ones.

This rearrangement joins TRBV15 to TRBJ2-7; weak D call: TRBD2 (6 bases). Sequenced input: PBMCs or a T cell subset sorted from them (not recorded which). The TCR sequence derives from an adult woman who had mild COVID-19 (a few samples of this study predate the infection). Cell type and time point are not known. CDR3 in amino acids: CATSRDLGRYEQYF. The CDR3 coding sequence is TGTGCCACCAGCAGAGATCTCGGGAGATACGAGCAGTACTTC. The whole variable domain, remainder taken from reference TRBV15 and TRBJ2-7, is DAMVIQNPRYQVTQFGKPVTLSCSQTLNHNVMYWYQQKSSQAPKLLFHYYDKDFNNEADTPDNFQSRRPNTSFCFLDIRSPGLGDTAMYLCATSRDLGRYEQYFGPGTRLTVT.